A selection of T cell receptor beta chains follows, all from one sample in a study of T cells in pancreatic ductal adenocarcinoma. Generated by immunoSEQ multiplex PCR, the TCRdb table keeps only in-frame clones and is missing some. The table has approximately 18,000 clones, approximately 91% seen once. The sample consisted of PBMCs. These receptors originate from a human donor with pancreatic ductal adenocarcinoma. The CDR3 runs from the conserved cysteine through the conserved F or W. A D gene is named only where the DNA matches it firmly. Where a row states a size, it is once, few, many or the class of an expanded clone; other rows omit it.

abundance	j_gene	len	v_gene	d_gene	CDR3aa	CDR3nt
once	TRBJ1-3	14	TRBV9	.	CASSPTRWGNTIYF	TGTGCCAGCAGTCCTACCCGGTGGGGAAACACCATATATTTT
once	TRBJ2-2	21	TRBV28	TRBD1	CASSHETGTGIQEVLTGELFF	TGTGCCAGCAGTCATGAAACCGGGACAGGAATTCAAGAGGTACTCACCGGGGAGCTGTTTTTT
.	TRBJ2-7	13	TRBV11-2	.	CASSSPRQDEQYF	TGTGCCAGCAGCTCACCCAGACAGGACGAGCAGTACTTC
.	TRBJ2-2	14	TRBV6-5	TRBD2	CASSPGGGTGELFF	TGTGCCAGCAGCCCCGGGGGGGGAACCGGGGAGCTGTTTTTT
.	TRBJ1-6	13	TRBV6-1	TRBD1	CASNKQGNSPLHF	TGTGCCAGCAATAAACAGGGGAATTCACCCCTCCACTTT
.	TRBJ1-1	14	TRBV27	.	CASRPGSYNTEAFF	TGTGCCAGCAGACCAGGATCTTATAACACTGAAGCTTTCTTT
.	TRBJ1-1	13	TRBV14	.	CASSQDQGLEAFF	TGTGCCAGCAGCCAAGATCAGGGCTTGGAAGCTTTCTTT
.	TRBJ1-6	18	TRBV7-9	.	CATDDLTGTEGYNSPLHF	TGTGCCACCGACGATTTGACAGGAACCGAGGGATATAATTCACCCCTCCACTTT
.	TRBJ2-3	20	TRBV10-3	TRBD1	CAISVTIRDRVNPILDTQYF	TGTGCCATCAGTGTAACAATCCGGGACAGGGTAAACCCGATACTGGATACGCAGTATTTT
few	TRBJ1-2	15	TRBV19	TRBD1	CASSPLWTGPGDYTF	TGTGCCAGTAGTCCTCTCTGGACAGGCCCTGGAGACTACACCTTC
.	TRBJ2-1	18	TRBV7-2	.	CASSLGGRGPTRGNEQFF	TGTGCCAGCAGCTTAGGCGGTAGGGGTCCCACAAGGGGAAATGAGCAGTTCTTC
.	TRBJ1-6	12	TRBV28	.	CASTARGSPLHF	TGTGCCAGCACCGCTAGGGGTTCACCCCTCCACTTT
.	TRBJ1-5	13	TRBV27	.	CASSLEGLQPQHF	TGTGCCAGCAGTTTGGAGGGTCTCCAGCCCCAGCATTTT
once	TRBJ1-2	13	TRBV6-6	.	CASSLPGEYGYTF	TGTGCCAGCAGTTTACCAGGGGAGTATGGCTACACCTTC
.	TRBJ2-1	15	TRBV6-1	TRBD2	CASMVGLAGVGEQFF	TGTGCCAGCATGGTCGGACTAGCGGGGGTGGGGGAGCAGTTCTTC
.	TRBJ1-1	17	TRBV7-9	.	CASSKPQPGRLNTEAFF	TGTGCCAGCAGCAAACCTCAACCTGGCAGGTTGAACACTGAAGCTTTCTTT
.	TRBJ1-3	13	TRBV28	.	CASNAAGGNTIYF	TGTGCCAGCAACGCAGCAGGGGGAAACACCATATATTTT
.	TRBJ1-1	16	TRBV5-5	.	CASSYLLGGARTEAFF	TGTGCCAGCAGCTACCTTCTCGGCGGTGCGCGAACTGAAGCTTTCTTT
.	TRBJ1-2	15	TRBV10-3	.	CAISESRASNYGYTF	TGTGCCATCAGTGAGTCGAGGGCGAGTAACTATGGCTACACCTTC
.	TRBJ2-2	16	TRBV19	.	CASSPSGHLNTGELFF	TGTGCCAGTAGTCCGTCGGGACATTTGAACACCGGGGAGCTGTTTTTT
.	TRBJ1-2	14	TRBV7-9	TRBD1	CASSQGQGAEGYTF	TGTGCCAGCAGCCAAGGACAGGGGGCAGAGGGCTACACCTTC
.	TRBJ2-3	21	TRBV19	TRBD2	CASSTQGLVPTESLVTDTQYF	TGTGCCAGTAGTACCCAAGGACTAGTCCCAACCGAGTCCCTCGTTACAGATACGCAGTATTTT
.	TRBJ2-5	14	TRBV4-3	.	CASSQEAREETQYF	TGCGCCAGCAGCCAAGAGGCCAGGGAAGAGACCCAGTACTTC
.	TRBJ2-5	15	TRBV4-3	TRBD2	CASSLRLAGGETQYF	TGCGCCAGCAGCCTAAGACTAGCGGGGGGAGAGACCCAGTACTTC
.	TRBJ2-7	16	TRBV14	.	CASSQGEEAWYGEQYF	TGTGCCAGCAGCCAAGGGGAGGAGGCCTGGTATGGCGAGCAGTACTTC
.	TRBJ1-1	13	TRBV11-3	.	CASSLGPGTEAFF	TGTGCCAGCAGCTTAGGGCCGGGCACTGAAGCTTTCTTT
once	TRBJ2-7	16	TRBV27	.	CASSLKGRTNSYEQYF	TGTGCCAGCAGTTTGAAGGGGCGGACTAACTCCTACGAGCAGTACTTC
few	TRBJ2-7	13	TRBV4-2	TRBD1	CASSPGQLYEQYF	TGTGCCAGCAGCCCGGGACAGCTGTACGAGCAGTACTTC
.	TRBJ1-3	16	TRBV9	TRBD1	CASSVGQGFSGNTIYF	TGTGCCAGCAGCGTAGGACAGGGTTTCTCTGGAAACACCATATATTTT
.	TRBJ1-1	13	TRBV4-1	.	CASSQVQVTEAFF	TGCGCCAGCAGCCAAGTTCAGGTCACTGAAGCTTTCTTT
.	TRBJ2-3	15	TRBV5-4	TRBD2	CASSSTLAGGDTQYF	TGTGCCAGCAGCTCCACTTTAGCGGGAGGAGATACGCAGTATTTT
.	TRBJ1-5	16	TRBV5-6	TRBD1	CASSPDRGTSNQPQHF	TGTGCCAGCAGCCCGGACAGGGGCACAAGCAATCAGCCCCAGCATTTT
.	TRBJ2-7	12	TRBV7-9	.	CASSFGDYEQYF	TGTGCCAGCAGCTTTGGAGACTACGAGCAGTACTTC
.	TRBJ1-1	13	TRBV6-1	.	CASSEALDRRSFF	TGTGCCAGCAGTGAAGCCCTCGACAGGAGATCTTTCTTT
.	TRBJ1-3	13	TRBV4-3	.	CASSPNSGNTIYF	TGCGCCAGCAGCCCTAATTCGGGAAACACCATATATTTT
.	TRBJ1-2	14	TRBV6-6	.	CASSPSRDTGGYTF	TGTGCCAGCAGTCCTTCCCGGGACACTGGGGGCTACACCTTC
.	TRBJ2-4	13	TRBV4-3	.	CASSQEEGYIQYF	TGCGCCAGCAGCCAAGAGGAGGGATACATTCAGTACTTC
.	TRBJ1-4	13	TRBV2	.	CAIAQVSNEKLFF	TGTGCCATCGCACAGGTCTCTAATGAAAAACTGTTTTTT
.	TRBJ1-4	14	TRBV7-2	.	CASSLNWSNEKLFF	TGTGCCAGCAGCTTAAACTGGTCTAATGAAAAACTGTTTTTT
.	TRBJ1-2	15	TRBV7-2	.	CASSWLTQGNYGYTF	TGTGCCAGCAGCTGGTTAACTCAGGGGAACTATGGCTACACCTTC
.	TRBJ1-2	15	TRBV7-2	.	CASSRPGREAYGYTF	TGTGCCAGCAGCCGCCCGGGACGGGAGGCCTATGGCTACACCTTC
.	TRBJ2-5	12	TRBV11-2	TRBD1	CASSRTGETQYF	TGTGCCAGCAGCCGGACAGGAGAGACCCAGTACTTC
.	TRBJ1-1	13	TRBV10-2	.	CASSESWTAEAFF	TGCGCCAGCAGTGAGTCGTGGACAGCGGAGGCTTTCTTT
.	TRBJ2-4	16	TRBV19	TRBD2	CASSNPGGRSKNIQYF	TGTGCCAGTAGTAATCCGGGGGGGCGTTCCAAAAACATTCAGTACTTC
.	TRBJ2-7	15	TRBV19	.	CASSIGAFSSYEQYF	TGTGCCAGTAGTATTGGGGCTTTCAGCTCCTACGAGCAGTACTTC
.	TRBJ2-5	17	TRBV4-3	TRBD2	CASSQVVSGGARETQYF	TGCGCCAGCAGCCAAGTCGTGAGCGGGGGGGCCAGGGAGACCCAGTACTTC
.	TRBJ1-4	15	TRBV6-5	.	CASSSNPGLDEKLFF	TGTGCCAGCAGTTCGAACCCAGGGCTAGATGAAAAACTGTTTTTT
.	TRBJ2-1	14	TRBV5-1	.	CASSWGGGDGEQFF	TGCGCCAGCAGCTGGGGGGGCGGGGACGGTGAGCAGTTCTTC
.	TRBJ2-1	15	TRBV4-2	.	CASSQDGGGSSEQFF	TGTGCCAGCAGCCAAGATGGCGGCGGGTCCTCAGAGCAGTTCTTC
.	TRBJ2-5	13	TRBV5-1	.	CASSGQGRETQYF	TGCGCCAGCAGCGGTCAGGGGAGAGAGACCCAGTACTTC
few	TRBJ1-2	15	TRBV13	.	CASSLAGGAGYGYTF	TGTGCCAGCAGCTTAGCTGGGGGGGCAGGCTATGGCTACACCTTC
.	TRBJ1-6	14	TRBV30	TRBD1	CAWKGDRGNSPLHF	TGTGCCTGGAAGGGGGACAGGGGTAATTCACCCCTCCACTTT
medium-sized	TRBJ1-6	14	TRBV2	.	CASSPNTEDSPLHF	TGTGCCAGCAGTCCAAATACGGAGGATTCACCCCTCCACTTT
.	TRBJ1-2	13	TRBV30	.	CASSVEKNYGYTF	TGTGCCTCATCAGTCGAAAAAAACTATGGCTACACCTTC
.	TRBJ2-3	16	TRBV7-3	TRBD2	CASSSGLAAGTDTQYF	TGTGCCAGCAGCTCGGGACTAGCGGCGGGCACAGATACGCAGTATTTT
.	TRBJ2-3	19	TRBV9	TRBD2	CASSVERTSGFEGTDTQYF	TGTGCCAGCAGCGTAGAAAGGACTAGCGGCTTCGAGGGGACAGATACGCAGTATTTT
.	TRBJ2-3	14	TRBV30	.	CAWSVLQGTDTQYF	TGTGCCTGGAGTGTACTTCAGGGCACAGATACGCAGTATTTT
.	TRBJ1-1	14	TRBV7-3	.	CASSFFGGRTEAFF	TGTGCCAGCAGCTTCTTCGGGGGGCGCACTGAAGCTTTCTTT
.	TRBJ2-2	14	TRBV9	.	CASSGDKYTGELFF	TGTGCCAGCAGCGGCGACAAATACACCGGGGAGCTGTTTTTT
.	TRBJ1-5	14	TRBV6-6	.	CASSYSQGERPQHF	TGTGCCAGCAGTTACTCACAGGGTGAAAGGCCCCAGCATTTT